The rows below give T cell receptor beta chains drawn from one sample of a study of blood T cell repertoires in COVID-19. Profiling relied on immunoSEQ multiplex PCR, and the TCRdb table lists in-frame clones only, not all of them. The sample has hundreds of thousands of clones; around nine tenths are singletons. Input material: PBMCs or T cells enriched from blood (not recorded which). The origin of the receptors is a woman aged 18-29 years who had been exposed to COVID-19. The CDR3 runs from the conserved cysteine through the conserved F or W. D genes are given only for firm matches. Some rows mark clone size as missing; the rest say once, few, many or name a class of expanded clone.

>TRBV6-6|.|TRBJ2-7|.
TGTGCCAGCGGTCGGGGACGCGGGGCCTCCTACGAGCAGTACTTC
CASGRGRGASYEQYF
>TRBV5-1|.|TRBJ1-4|.
TGCGCCAGCAGCCCACAACGCGGGGGGGTTGAAAAACTGTTTTTT
CASSPQRGGVEKLFF
>TRBV21-1|.|TRBJ2-7|.
TGTGCCAGCAGACCAGGGATGGTGGGATACGAGCAGTACTTC
CASRPGMVGYEQYF
>TRBV2|.|TRBJ1-3|TRBD1
TGTGCCAGCAGTGGACAGGGGGCTAATGGAAACACCATATATTTT
CASSGQGANGNTIYF
>TRBV18|once|TRBJ1-5|.
TGTGCCAGCTCACCAGGGGGCAACAATCAGCCCCAGCATTTT
CASSPGGNNQPQHF
>TRBV3-1/TRBV3-2|.|TRBJ1-5|.
TGTGCCAGCAGCCAAGATAGGCTGGGGGGGCCAAGCAATCAGCCCCAGCATTTT
CASSQDRLGGPSNQPQHF
>TRBV7-7|.|TRBJ2-2|.
TGTGCTAGCAGCCCCGGTGCCGGGGAGCTGTTTTTT
CASSPGAGELFF
>TRBV7-6|.|TRBJ2-3|TRBD2
TGTGCCAGCAGCCTCGGGACTAGCGGATCTAGCACAGATACGCAGTATTTT
CASSLGTSGSSTDTQYF
>TRBV7-8|.|TRBJ1-2|TRBD1
TGTGCCAGCAGCCCTAACCGGGACAGGGGAAGGTATGGCTACACCTTC
CASSPNRDRGRYGYTF
>TRBV4-2|.|TRBJ1-1|TRBD1
TGTGCCAGCAGCCAGTCCCGGGACAGGGCGACTTCTGAAGCTTTCTTT
CASSQSRDRATSEAFF
>TRBV4-3|.|TRBJ1-4|TRBD1
TGCGCCAGCAGCCAGGACCGACAGGGTAATGAAAAACTGTTTTTT
CASSQDRQGNEKLFF
>TRBV2|.|TRBJ2-1|TRBD2
TGTGCCAGCAGACCCACTAGCGGGGGGGCTCCCAAGCAGTTCTTC
CASRPTSGGAPKQFF
>TRBV9|.|TRBJ1-5|.
TGTGCCAGCACCAGGCCCTGGGGGCTTGGCAATCAGCCCCAGCATTTT
CASTRPWGLGNQPQHF
>TRBV6-5|.|TRBJ1-2|.
TGTGCCAGCAGTCCTCGGGTCAACTATGGCTACACCTTC
CASSPRVNYGYTF
>TRBV9|.|TRBJ2-2|.
TGTGCCAGCAGCGTAGATGTAGGTGTGGCAGGGTTAACCGGGGAGCTGTTTTTT
CASSVDVGVAGLTGELFF
>TRBV4-1|.|TRBJ1-6|.
TGCGCCAGCAGCCTACCGACAGGTTATAATTCACCCCTCCACTTT
CASSLPTGYNSPLHF
>TRBV27|once|TRBJ2-7|.
TGTGCCAGCAGCACAGGGCCACCCTCCTACGAGCAGTACTTC
CASSTGPPSYEQYF
>TRBV3-1/TRBV3-2|.|TRBJ2-3|TRBD2
TGTGCCAGCAGCCACCTCCCGGGGCTAGCGGAAGTGAGGACAGATACGCAGTATTTT
CASSHLPGLAEVRTDTQYF
>TRBV19|.|TRBJ2-1|.
TGTGCCAGTAGTTGGGTTTCGGGACTTTCCAATGAGCAGTTCTTC
CASSWVSGLSNEQFF
>TRBV29-1|.|TRBJ2-7|.
TGCAGCGTCCTAGGGGGGGCCTACGAGCAGTACTTC
CSVLGGAYEQYF
>TRBV12-3/TRBV12-4|.|TRBJ1-1|.
TGTGCCAGCAGTTTACAGGGAAATAAAGCTTTCTTT
CASSLQGNKAFF
>TRBV27|.|TRBJ2-7|.
TGTGCCAGCAGTTTATACTCCCAAATCGGGAGCGAGCAGTACTTC
CASSLYSQIGSEQYF
>TRBV10-3|.|TRBJ1-1|.
TGTGCCATCAGGGGAGAAAGCTCGGAAGCTTTCTTT
CAIRGESSEAFF
>TRBV24-1|.|TRBJ1-2|.
TGTGCCACCAGTGAACAGGGCTATGGCTACACCTTC
CATSEQGYGYTF
>TRBV5-1|once|TRBJ2-3|.
TGCGCCAGCACCGGAGATACGCAGTATTTT
CASTGDTQYF
>TRBV3-1/TRBV3-2|.|TRBJ2-7|TRBD1
TGTGCCAGCAGCCAACCACCGACAGGGAACCCCTACGAGCAGTACTTC
CASSQPPTGNPYEQYF
>TRBV5-4|once|TRBJ2-6|.
TGTGCCAGCAGCCCCGCGGGACCCAGCTCTGGGGCCAACGTCCTGACTTTC
CASSPAGPSSGANVLTF
>TRBV28|.|TRBJ2-1|.
TGTGCCAGCAGTTTAAGCGCGGGATCCGGTGAGCAGTTCTTC
CASSLSAGSGEQFF
>TRBV19|.|TRBJ2-1|.
TGTGCCAGTAGTATTACCAGCTCCTACAATGAGCAGTTCTTC
CASSITSSYNEQFF
>TRBV10-2|once|TRBJ2-1|.
TGCGCCAGCAGTGAGCCCAGTGAGGCCTACAATGAGCAGTTCTTC
CASSEPSEAYNEQFF
>TRBV2|.|TRBJ2-2|TRBD2
TGTGCCAGCACGGGACTAGCGGACACCGGGGAGCTGTTTTTT
CASTGLADTGELFF
>TRBV18|.|TRBJ1-1|TRBD1
TGTGCCAGCTCACCAGGACAGGGTCTGGATGAAGCTTTCTTT
CASSPGQGLDEAFF
>TRBV28|.|TRBJ2-7|TRBD2
TGTGCCAGCAGCTCTTTCGGACTAGCGGGGACCTACGAGCAGTACTTC
CASSSFGLAGTYEQYF